This is a list of T cell receptor beta chains from one sample in a study of shared clonotypes between healthy human individuals. Sequencing was performed with immunoSEQ multiplex PCR; in TCRdb, only in-frame clones are kept and a portion is missing. The sample yields hundreds of thousands of clones, about 74% seen once. Sequencing used memory CD4+ T cells sorted from blood. Receptors originate from a woman in her 30s in good health. Each CDR3 is given with its conserved first and last residue. Fields, in order: clone size, J gene, V gene, D gene, CDR3 protein, CDR3 DNA. A D gene is named only where the DNA matches it firmly. Size tells how often a clone was seen (once, few, many) or the class of an expanded clone, and some rows leave it out.

.	TRBJ1-1	TRBV19	.	CASSLGQLNTEAFF	TGTGCCAGTAGTCTCGGACAGCTGAACACTGAAGCTTTCTTT
.	TRBJ1-1	TRBV7-9	.	CASSLSNTEAFF	TGTGCCAGCAGCTTGTCGAACACTGAAGCTTTCTTT
.	TRBJ1-2	TRBV29-1	.	CSVEGGLGDYGYTF	TGCAGCGTTGAAGGGGGTTTAGGGGACTATGGCTACACCTTC
.	TRBJ2-3	TRBV11-2	TRBD2	CASSSGLAGGRADTQYF	TGTGCCAGCAGCTCGGGGCTAGCGGGAGGGAGGGCAGATACGCAGTATTTT
once	TRBJ1-2	TRBV27	.	CASSFNSRGAGYTF	TGTGCCAGCAGTTTTAACTCTCGGGGAGCCGGCTACACCTTC
few	TRBJ2-1	TRBV9	.	CAGAGAGDEQFF	TGTGCAGGCGCGGGGGCCGGCGATGAGCAGTTCTTC
.	TRBJ1-1	TRBV9	TRBD1	CASSPRRTGLTEAFF	TGTGCCAGCAGCCCGAGGCGGACAGGGCTCACTGAAGCTTTCTTT
.	TRBJ1-1	TRBV11-3	.	CASSSTVHSEAFF	TGTGCCAGCAGCTCGACGGTCCATTCCGAAGCTTTCTTT
.	TRBJ2-4	TRBV5-5	TRBD1	CASSLVGTGGRDIQYF	TGTGCCAGCAGCTTGGTCGGGACAGGGGGCAGGGACATTCAGTACTTC
.	TRBJ2-1	TRBV7-3	TRBD1	CASSWGQGHEQFF	TGTGCCAGCAGCTGGGGACAGGGTCATGAGCAGTTCTTC
.	TRBJ1-1	TRBV5-1	.	CASSLGPVNTEAFF	TGCGCCAGCAGCTTGGGTCCGGTGAACACTGAAGCTTTCTTT
once	TRBJ2-2	TRBV4-1	.	CASSQVVGENTGELFF	TGCGCCAGCAGCCAAGTGGTGGGGGAGAACACCGGGGAGCTGTTTTTT
.	TRBJ2-7	TRBV5-1	.	CASSLALDSSYEQYF	TGCGCCAGCAGCTTGGCCCTGGACAGCTCCTACGAGCAGTACTTC
.	TRBJ1-2	TRBV20-1	.	CSAREGIGTF	TGCAGTGCTAGAGAGGGTATCGGGACGTTC
.	TRBJ1-5	TRBV27	.	CASSAWQGSYSNQPQHF	TGTGCCAGCAGTGCTTGGCAGGGATCTTATAGCAATCAGCCCCAGCATTTT
few	TRBJ2-2	TRBV7-7	TRBD2	CASSLELAGAGELFF	TGTGCCAGCAGCTTAGAACTAGCGGGAGCCGGGGAGCTGTTTTTT
few	TRBJ1-1	TRBV10-3	.	CAISESGGNTEAFF	TGTGCCATCAGTGAGTCGGGGGGGAACACTGAAGCTTTCTTT
.	TRBJ1-1	TRBV29-1	TRBD1	CSVGTGDTEAFF	TGCAGCGTCGGGACAGGGGACACTGAAGCTTTCTTT
many	TRBJ2-7	TRBV27	TRBD2	CASSHGTSGLLGLYEQYF	TGTGCCAGCAGTCATGGGACTAGCGGGTTGCTCGGGCTTTACGAGCAGTACTTC
few	TRBJ2-2	TRBV7-9	TRBD1	CASSRPPGTENAGELFF	TGTGCCAGCAGCCGACCCCCCGGGACAGAAAATGCCGGGGAGCTGTTTTTT
.	TRBJ1-5	TRBV6-1	.	CASILDTSNQPQHF	TGTGCCAGCATTCTAGACACGAGCAATCAGCCCCAGCATTTT
.	TRBJ1-6	TRBV5-1	.	CASSRTPWDSPLHF	TGTGCCAGCAGCCGGACCCCCTGGGATTCACCCCTCCACTTT